This T cell receptor (beta chain) was recovered during a study of identical twins. Overall study findings and caveats: The authors noted that invariant MAIT and iNKT cells could partly confound zero-insertion analyses.

The cDNA had a unique molecular identifier and a template-switch universal primer site. MiXCR, applied by TCRdb to the 5' RACE reads, yields one record per CDR3 protein. The sample has 400,000 or so distinct CDR3 sequences; about 9% are singletons. The V and J ends lost 8 bases and 6 bases respectively, with 18 bases between them. This CDR3 comprises 13 residues. Germline V lookup: CDR1 SQVTM, CDR2 ANQGSEA. This clonotype was seen a handful of times. Its antigen remains unidentified. This chain joins TRBV29-1 and TRBJ2-3, with D perhaps matching TRBD1 (6 bases). The TCR sequence derives from a woman aged 45-60 years in good health. What was sequenced was naive T cells sorted from blood. CDR3 residues: CSTWTVSKDTQYF. As DNA, the CDR3 is TGCAGCACCTGGACAGTTTCTAAGGATACGCAGTATTTT.